The T cell receptor (beta chain) described here comes from a study of cytomegalovirus exposure and HLA in healthy donors. The wider study: From 150 million to 200 million T cells, an earlier analysis saw under 140 million unique TCR beta sequences. Overall study findings and caveats: In a later analysis, at a false discovery rate of 0.05, fewer than 20,000 TCR beta sequences were associated with HLA alleles. Reports state that TCR beta sequences accurately predicted most subjects' HLA-A and HLA-B alleles.

As to this clone: Its cognate antigen is unknown.

With 60 Vbeta and 13 Jbeta primers, the PCR was carried out. Generated by immunoSEQ multiplex PCR, the TCRdb table keeps only in-frame clones and is missing some. The sample holds roughly 200,000 clones, 55% to 75% seen once. Material: PBMCs. The TCR comes from a man aged 35 to 55 in good health and CMV-seropositive.

The CDR3 sequence is CASSVADSSYGYTF. The DNA of the CDR3 is TGTGCCAGCAGCGTAGCCGACAGTTCCTATGGCTACACCTTC. The rearrangement links TRBV9 to TRBJ1-2; TRBD1 is a possible D gene (5 bases). Trimming removed 0 bases at V and 4 bases at J, with 10 bases between. Germline V gene lookup returns CDR1 SGDLS and CDR2 YYNGEE. The CDR3 is made up of 14 amino acids.